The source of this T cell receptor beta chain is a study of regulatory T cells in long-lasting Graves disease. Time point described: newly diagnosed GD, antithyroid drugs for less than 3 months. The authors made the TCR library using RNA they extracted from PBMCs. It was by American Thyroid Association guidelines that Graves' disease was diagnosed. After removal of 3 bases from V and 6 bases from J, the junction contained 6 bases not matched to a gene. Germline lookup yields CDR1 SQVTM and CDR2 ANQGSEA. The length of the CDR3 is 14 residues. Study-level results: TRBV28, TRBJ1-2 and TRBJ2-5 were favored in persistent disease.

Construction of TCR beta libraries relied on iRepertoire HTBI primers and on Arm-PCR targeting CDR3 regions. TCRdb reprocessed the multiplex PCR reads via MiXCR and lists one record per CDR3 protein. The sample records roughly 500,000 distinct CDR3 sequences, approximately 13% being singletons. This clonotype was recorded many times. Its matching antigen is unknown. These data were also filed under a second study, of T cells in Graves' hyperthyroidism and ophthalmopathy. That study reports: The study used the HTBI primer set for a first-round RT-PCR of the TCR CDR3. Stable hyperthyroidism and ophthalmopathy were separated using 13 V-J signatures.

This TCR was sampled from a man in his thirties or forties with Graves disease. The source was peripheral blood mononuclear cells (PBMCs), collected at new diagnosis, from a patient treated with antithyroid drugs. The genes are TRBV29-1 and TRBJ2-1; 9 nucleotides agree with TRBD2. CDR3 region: CSVDAGGPSNEQFF. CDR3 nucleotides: TGCAGCGTTGACGCGGGAGGGCCCTCCAATGAGCAGTTCTTC.